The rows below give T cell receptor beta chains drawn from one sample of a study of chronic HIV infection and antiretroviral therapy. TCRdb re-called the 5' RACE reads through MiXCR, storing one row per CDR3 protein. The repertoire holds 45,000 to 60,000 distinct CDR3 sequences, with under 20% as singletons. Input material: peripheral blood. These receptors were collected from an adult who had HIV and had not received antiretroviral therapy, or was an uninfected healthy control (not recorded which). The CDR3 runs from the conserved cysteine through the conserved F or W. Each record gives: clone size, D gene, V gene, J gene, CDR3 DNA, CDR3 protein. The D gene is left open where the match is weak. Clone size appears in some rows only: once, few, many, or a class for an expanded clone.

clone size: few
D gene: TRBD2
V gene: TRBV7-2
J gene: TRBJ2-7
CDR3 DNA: TGTGCCAGCAGCCCACCGGGACTAGCCTACGAGCAGTACTTC
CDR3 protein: CASSPPGLAYEQYF

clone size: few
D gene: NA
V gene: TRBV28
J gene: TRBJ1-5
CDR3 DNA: TGTGCCAGCAGTTTGGTTGCCAGGGAACAGCCCCAGCATTTT
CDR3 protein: CASSLVAREQPQHF

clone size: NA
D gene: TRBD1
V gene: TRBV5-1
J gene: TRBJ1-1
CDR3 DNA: TGCGCCAGCAGCTTGGGGACAGGGTCGAACACTGAAGCTTTCTTT
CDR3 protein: CASSLGTGSNTEAFF

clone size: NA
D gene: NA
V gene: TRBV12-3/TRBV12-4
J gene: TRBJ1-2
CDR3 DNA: TGTGCCAGCAGCCGGGACCGACTGCCTAACTATGGCTACACCTTC
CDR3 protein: CASSRDRLPNYGYTF

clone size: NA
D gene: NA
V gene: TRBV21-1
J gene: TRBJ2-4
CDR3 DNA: TGTGCCAGCAGCAAAGATGGGGTACTAGCCAAAAACATTCAGTACTTC
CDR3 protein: CASSKDGVLAKNIQYF

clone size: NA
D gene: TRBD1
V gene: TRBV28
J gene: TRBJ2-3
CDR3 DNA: TGTGCCAGCAGCGACAGACAGGGGGCATCGGAAGATACGCAGTATTTT
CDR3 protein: CASSDRQGASEDTQYF

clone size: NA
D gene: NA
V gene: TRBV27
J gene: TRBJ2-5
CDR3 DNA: TGTGCCAGCAGTTTCTATCCAGGGAATTTACAAGAGACCCAGTACTTC
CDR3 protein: CASSFYPGNLQETQYF

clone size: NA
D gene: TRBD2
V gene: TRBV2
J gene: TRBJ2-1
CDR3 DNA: TGTGCCAGCAAAGATAGCGGGAGGGCCTACAATGAGCAGTTCTTC
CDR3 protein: CASKDSGRAYNEQFF

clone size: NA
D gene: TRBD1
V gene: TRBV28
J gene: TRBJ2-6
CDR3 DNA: TGTGCCAGCAGCTCCGGGACAGGGTCCTCTGGGGCCAACGTCCTGACTTTC
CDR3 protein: CASSSGTGSSGANVLTF

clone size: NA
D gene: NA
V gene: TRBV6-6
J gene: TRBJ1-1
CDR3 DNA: TGTGCCAGCAGTTACAAGTTGGGAGTCACTGAAGCTTTCTTT
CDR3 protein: CASSYKLGVTEAFF

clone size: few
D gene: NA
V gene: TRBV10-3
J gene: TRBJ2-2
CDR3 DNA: TGTGCCATTTTAGCGGAGCCGAACACCGGGGAGCTGTTTTTT
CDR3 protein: CAILAEPNTGELFF

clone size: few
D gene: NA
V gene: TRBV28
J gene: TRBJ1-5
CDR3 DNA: TGTGCCAGCAGCGTTAGCAATCAGCCCCAGCATTTT
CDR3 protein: CASSVSNQPQHF

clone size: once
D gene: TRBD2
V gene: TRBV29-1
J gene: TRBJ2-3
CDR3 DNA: TGCAGCGTTGAACGGGGGGGCACAGATACGCAGTATTTT
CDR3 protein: CSVERGGTDTQYF

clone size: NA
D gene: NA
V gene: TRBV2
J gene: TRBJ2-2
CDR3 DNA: TGTGCCAGCAGTGAAATACGAGTTACCGGGGAGCTGTTTTTT
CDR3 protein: CASSEIRVTGELFF

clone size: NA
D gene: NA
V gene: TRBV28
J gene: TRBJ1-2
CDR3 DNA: TGTGCCAGCAGTTTGGGACCCTTCGACTATGGCTACACCTTC
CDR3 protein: CASSLGPFDYGYTF

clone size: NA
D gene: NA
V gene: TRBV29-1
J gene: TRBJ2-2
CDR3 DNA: TGCAGCTGGTTATCGTCTGGGGAGCTGTTTTTT
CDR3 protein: CSWLSSGELFF

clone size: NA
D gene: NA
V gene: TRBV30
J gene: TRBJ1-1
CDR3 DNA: TGTGCCTGGAGGAGGACACAGAACACTGAAGCTTTCTTT
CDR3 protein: CAWRRTQNTEAFF

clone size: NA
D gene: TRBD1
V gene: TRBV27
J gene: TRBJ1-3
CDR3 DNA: TGTGCCAGCAGTCCCCACCCGACAGGGACATTAAACACCATATATTTT
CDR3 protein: CASSPHPTGTLNTIYF

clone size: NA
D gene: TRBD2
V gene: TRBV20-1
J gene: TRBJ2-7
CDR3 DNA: TGCAGTGCTAGAATAGGCGGGAGTCCAAGTTTGAGCTCCTACGAGCAGTACTTC
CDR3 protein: CSARIGGSPSLSSYEQYF

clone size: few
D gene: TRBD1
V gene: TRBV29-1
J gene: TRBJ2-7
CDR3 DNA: TGCAGCGGTCCGGGACAGGGGGCCTCCTACGAGCAGTACTTC
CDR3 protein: CSGPGQGASYEQYF

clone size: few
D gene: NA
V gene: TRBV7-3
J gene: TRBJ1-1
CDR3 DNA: TGTGCCAGCAGTTATCCAGGGCACCCGAACACTGAAGCTTTCTTT
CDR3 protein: CASSYPGHPNTEAFF

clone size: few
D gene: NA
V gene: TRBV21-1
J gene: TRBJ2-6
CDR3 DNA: TGTGCCAGCAGGTTAATGAGACTAGCGGGAGAACGGGACTGTGGGGCCAACGTCCTGACTTTC
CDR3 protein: CASRLMRLAGERDCGANVLTF

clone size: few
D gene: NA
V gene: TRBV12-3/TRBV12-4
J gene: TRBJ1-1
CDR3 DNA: TGTGCCAGCAGTTTAGAAATGAACACTGAAGCTTTCTTT
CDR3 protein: CASSLEMNTEAFF

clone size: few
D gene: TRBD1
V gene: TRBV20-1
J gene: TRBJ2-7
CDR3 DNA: TGCAGTGCTAGAGATCGAGTAACAGGGGTAAGGCAGTACTTC
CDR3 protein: CSARDRVTGVRQYF

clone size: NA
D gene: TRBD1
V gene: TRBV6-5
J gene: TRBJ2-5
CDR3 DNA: TGTGCCAGCAGTTACTCTATGACAGGGGTAGAGACCCAGTACTTC
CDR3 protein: CASSYSMTGVETQYF

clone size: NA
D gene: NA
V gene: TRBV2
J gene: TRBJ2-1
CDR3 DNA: TGTGCCAGCAGTGAATTAACTAGGAAGAATGAGCAGTTCTTC
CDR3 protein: CASSELTRKNEQFF

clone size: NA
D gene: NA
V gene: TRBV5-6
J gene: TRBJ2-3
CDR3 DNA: TGTGCCAGCAGCCAGCTGACTGGCAGCACAGATACGCAGTATTTT
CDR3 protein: CASSQLTGSTDTQYF

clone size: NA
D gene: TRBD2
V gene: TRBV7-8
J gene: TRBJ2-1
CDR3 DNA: TGTGCCAGCAGCTCCAGCGTAGCGGGAGGGAGGTATGAGCAGTTCTTC
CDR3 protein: CASSSSVAGGRYEQFF

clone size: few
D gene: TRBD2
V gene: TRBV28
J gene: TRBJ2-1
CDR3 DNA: TGTGCCAGCAGCATCTCTAGCGGGAGAGGTGAGCAGTTCTTC
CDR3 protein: CASSISSGRGEQFF

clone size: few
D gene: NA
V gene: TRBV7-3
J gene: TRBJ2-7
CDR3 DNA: TGTGCCAGCAGCTCCGGAGGAGGGGGAGGCCGGCAGTACTTC
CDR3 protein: CASSSGGGGGRQYF

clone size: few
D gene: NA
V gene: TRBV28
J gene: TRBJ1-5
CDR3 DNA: TGTGCCAGCATCCGGGGGGGATCAGAACAGCCCCAGCATTTT
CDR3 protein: CASIRGGSEQPQHF

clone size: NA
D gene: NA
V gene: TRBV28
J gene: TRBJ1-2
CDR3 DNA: TGTGCCAGCAGTTCCACCACGGAGTGGGGGTTTAGTGGCTACACCTTC
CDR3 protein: CASSSTTEWGFSGYTF

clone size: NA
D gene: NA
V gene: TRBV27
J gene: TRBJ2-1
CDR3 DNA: TGTGCCAGCAGTCGGGGGAGACTCGGCAATGAGCAGTTCTTC
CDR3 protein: CASSRGRLGNEQFF